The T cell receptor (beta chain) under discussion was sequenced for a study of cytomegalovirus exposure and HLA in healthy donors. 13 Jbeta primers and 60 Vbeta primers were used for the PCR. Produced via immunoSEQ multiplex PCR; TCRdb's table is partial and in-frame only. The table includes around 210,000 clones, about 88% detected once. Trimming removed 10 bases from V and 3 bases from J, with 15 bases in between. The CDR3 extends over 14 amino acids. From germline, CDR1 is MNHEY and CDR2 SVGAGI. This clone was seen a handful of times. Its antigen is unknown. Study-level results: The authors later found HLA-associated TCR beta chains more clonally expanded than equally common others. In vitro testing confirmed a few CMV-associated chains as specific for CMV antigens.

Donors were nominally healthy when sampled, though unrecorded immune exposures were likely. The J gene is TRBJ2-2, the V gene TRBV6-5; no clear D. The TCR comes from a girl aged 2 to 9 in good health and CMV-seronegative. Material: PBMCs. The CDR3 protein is CATLPGVHTGELFF. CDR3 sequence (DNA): TGTGCCACCTTACCCGGAGTACACACCGGGGAGCTGTTTTTT.